A selection of T cell receptor beta chains follows, all from one sample in a study of blood T cell repertoires in COVID-19. The assay was immunoSEQ multiplex PCR, and TCRdb's table has in-frame clones only and misses some. There are over 350,000 clones in the sample; roughly 89% occur only once, and more than 4% lies in the top ten. The specimen sequenced was peripheral blood. The source of these receptors is a woman aged 30 to 39 with acute or convalescent COVID-19. CDR3s leave out the opening cysteine and the closing phenylalanine or tryptophan.

V gene: TRBV7-6; J gene: TRBJ1-2; CDR3 protein: ASSPQDRGNYGYT
V gene: TRBV7-9; J gene: TRBJ1-1; CDR3 protein: ASSLQENTEAF
V gene: TRBV24-1; J gene: TRBJ1-5; CDR3 protein: ATSVGVGQPQH
V gene: TRBV9; J gene: TRBJ2-2; CDR3 protein: ASSGYRDRGMEELF
V gene: TRBV30; J gene: TRBJ1-2; CDR3 protein: ARGGGPSRDWNYGYT
V gene: TRBV6-6; J gene: TRBJ1-2; CDR3 protein: ASSLQERDGYT
V gene: TRBV2; J gene: TRBJ2-3; CDR3 protein: ASSLETTDTQY
V gene: TRBV9; J gene: TRBJ1-1; CDR3 protein: ASSPREALMNTEAF
V gene: TRBV18; J gene: TRBJ2-5; CDR3 protein: ASSPPGLQETQY
V gene: TRBV6-5; J gene: TRBJ1-5; CDR3 protein: ASSQGANGNQPQH
V gene: TRBV2; J gene: TRBJ2-7; CDR3 protein: ASSGTGGYEQY
V gene: TRBV7-2; J gene: TRBJ2-1; CDR3 protein: ASSFWTSGATYNEQF
V gene: TRBV13; J gene: TRBJ1-5; CDR3 protein: ASSSWGEPQH
V gene: TRBV28; J gene: TRBJ1-1; CDR3 protein: ASYSRGRTEAF
V gene: TRBV2; J gene: TRBJ2-2; CDR3 protein: ASSELAGGAGELF
V gene: TRBV18; J gene: TRBJ1-3; CDR3 protein: ASSPPGQGAIDLGNTIY
V gene: TRBV7-3; J gene: TRBJ2-1; CDR3 protein: ASSSPGGSLNEQF
V gene: TRBV7-8; J gene: TRBJ1-2; CDR3 protein: ASSLNVGTGAWGGYT
V gene: TRBV24-1; J gene: TRBJ2-1; CDR3 protein: ATSVTTGGQQF
V gene: TRBV3-1/TRBV3-2; J gene: TRBJ2-7; CDR3 protein: ASSQGTGFYEQY
V gene: TRBV5-6; J gene: TRBJ2-1; CDR3 protein: ASTQGSYNEQF
V gene: TRBV2; J gene: TRBJ2-3; CDR3 protein: ASSHPRLAGDRDTQY
V gene: TRBV4-1; J gene: TRBJ2-7; CDR3 protein: ASSHPDRSSYEQY
V gene: TRBV6-6; J gene: TRBJ2-5; CDR3 protein: ASSYDRGGETQY
V gene: TRBV9; J gene: TRBJ2-2; CDR3 protein: ASSVGASGGLLSTGELF
V gene: TRBV6-5; J gene: TRBJ2-7; CDR3 protein: ASSYLQAPYEQY
V gene: TRBV28; J gene: TRBJ1-2; CDR3 protein: ASTFSAGDKVGYT
V gene: TRBV28; J gene: TRBJ2-3; CDR3 protein: ASSTKRGGPDTQY
V gene: TRBV7-9; J gene: TRBJ1-3; CDR3 protein: ASSRRPPGTGSGNTIY
V gene: TRBV6-5; J gene: TRBJ2-1; CDR3 protein: ASSLSVYNEQF
V gene: TRBV5-5; J gene: TRBJ2-5; CDR3 protein: ASRYSSGGAWSETQY
V gene: TRBV2; J gene: TRBJ1-2; CDR3 protein: ASSDEKPIYGYT
V gene: TRBV19; J gene: TRBJ1-1; CDR3 protein: ASRSLVGGTIRDTEAF
V gene: TRBV5-4; J gene: TRBJ1-6; CDR3 protein: ASSPAGTRDNSPLH
V gene: TRBV27; J gene: TRBJ2-3; CDR3 protein: ASSSRGGARTDTQY
V gene: TRBV12-3/TRBV12-4; J gene: TRBJ2-5; CDR3 protein: ASSLAGLETQY
V gene: TRBV5-6; J gene: TRBJ2-7; CDR3 protein: ASSNYREQY
V gene: TRBV21-1; J gene: TRBJ1-1; CDR3 protein: ASTGQGRAEAF
V gene: TRBV4-1; J gene: TRBJ2-5; CDR3 protein: ASSQEALSGGETQY
V gene: TRBV18; J gene: TRBJ1-1; CDR3 protein: ASSRTGDTEAF
V gene: TRBV28; J gene: TRBJ1-2; CDR3 protein: ASRSRNYGYT
V gene: TRBV20-1; J gene: TRBJ2-5; CDR3 protein: SATDRARALNAETQY
V gene: TRBV28; J gene: TRBJ1-3; CDR3 protein: ASIRRETNTIY
V gene: TRBV15; J gene: TRBJ2-5; CDR3 protein: ATSPRGGVQETQY
V gene: TRBV28; J gene: TRBJ1-2; CDR3 protein: ASSLWSGGQYGYT
V gene: TRBV9; J gene: TRBJ1-1; CDR3 protein: ASSVDGRGSTEAF
V gene: TRBV6-6; J gene: TRBJ2-2; CDR3 protein: ASSRTSGVSGELF
V gene: TRBV10-3; J gene: TRBJ2-1; CDR3 protein: AISEQGSYNEQF
V gene: TRBV7-2; J gene: TRBJ1-3; CDR3 protein: ASSLHLSGSGNTIY
V gene: TRBV5-1; J gene: TRBJ2-5; CDR3 protein: ASSPRTSGETQY
V gene: TRBV18; J gene: TRBJ1-1; CDR3 protein: ASSLGQMNTEAF
V gene: TRBV3-1/TRBV3-2; J gene: TRBJ2-3; CDR3 protein: ASSQRQGVDTQY
V gene: TRBV11-2; J gene: TRBJ1-6; CDR3 protein: ASSQAIGTVLYNSPLH
V gene: TRBV7-2; J gene: TRBJ1-2; CDR3 protein: ASSLGPWGDNYGYT
V gene: TRBV11-2; J gene: TRBJ2-7; CDR3 protein: ASSLSDRVSYEQY
V gene: TRBV10-2; J gene: TRBJ1-1; CDR3 protein: ASSESKGIAEAF
V gene: TRBV5-5; J gene: TRBJ2-3; CDR3 protein: ASSRTSGSTDTQY
V gene: TRBV5-6; J gene: TRBJ1-2; CDR3 protein: ASSPGGGYGYT
V gene: TRBV2; J gene: TRBJ2-2; CDR3 protein: ASRGKRNTGELF
V gene: TRBV6-6; J gene: TRBJ2-7; CDR3 protein: ASSPTSTHEQY